Here is one T cell receptor (beta chain) with its context. Its antigen is currently unknown. These data come from a study of cytomegalovirus exposure and HLA in healthy donors. Study findings and constraints: Later work showed greater clonal expansion in HLA-associated TCR beta chains than in equally common others. Reportedly, TCR beta sequences accurately predicted HLA-A and HLA-B alleles in most subjects. Rarity held for most TCR sequences, but there were some public TCRs that occurred in many donors.

Germline lookup yields CDR1 LNHNV and CDR2 YYDKDF (reference sequence). V was shortened by 0 bases and J by 10 bases, with 13 bases between the two germline ends. The CDR3 runs 14 residues. The PCR ran on 60 Vbeta and 13 Jbeta primers. The data were produced by immunoSEQ multiplex PCR, yet TCRdb's version contains in-frame clones alone and is incomplete. The sample data list around 130,000 clones. This clonotype was sampled from a woman in her sixties or seventies in good health and CMV-seronegative. The material sequenced was PBMCs. The rearrangement uses TRBV15 and TRBJ2-1; a possible D gene is TRBD2 (6 bases). The CDR3 protein is CATSRDGEESEQFF. The DNA of the CDR3 is TGTGCCACCAGCAGAGATGGGGAGGAGAGCGAGCAGTTCTTC.